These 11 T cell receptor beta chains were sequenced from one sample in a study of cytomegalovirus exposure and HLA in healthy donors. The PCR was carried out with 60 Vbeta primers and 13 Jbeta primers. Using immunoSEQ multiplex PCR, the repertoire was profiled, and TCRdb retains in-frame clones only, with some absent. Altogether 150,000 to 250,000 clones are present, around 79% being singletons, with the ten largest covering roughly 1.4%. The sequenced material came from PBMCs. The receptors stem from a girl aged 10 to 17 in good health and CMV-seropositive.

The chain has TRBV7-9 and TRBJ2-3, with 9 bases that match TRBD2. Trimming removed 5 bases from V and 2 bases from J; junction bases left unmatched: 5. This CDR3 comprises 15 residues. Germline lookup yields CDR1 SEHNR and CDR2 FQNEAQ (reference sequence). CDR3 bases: TGTGCCAGCAGCACCCGACTAGCGGTCACAGATACGCAGTATTTT. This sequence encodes CASSTRLAVTDTQYF.

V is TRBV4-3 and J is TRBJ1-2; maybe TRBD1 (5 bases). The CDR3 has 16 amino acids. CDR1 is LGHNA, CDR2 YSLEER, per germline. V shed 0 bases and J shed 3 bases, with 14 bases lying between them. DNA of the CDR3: TGCGCCAGCAGCCAAGAAGTAGGGGTTGGGTACTATGGCTACACCTTC. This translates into CASSQEVGVGYYGYTF.

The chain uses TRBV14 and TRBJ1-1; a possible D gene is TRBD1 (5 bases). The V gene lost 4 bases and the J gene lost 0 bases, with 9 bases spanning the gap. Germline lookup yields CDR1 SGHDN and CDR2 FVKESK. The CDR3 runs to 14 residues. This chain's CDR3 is CASSRGALNTEAFF. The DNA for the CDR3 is TGTGCCAGCAGCCGCGGGGCCCTGAACACTGAAGCTTTCTTT.

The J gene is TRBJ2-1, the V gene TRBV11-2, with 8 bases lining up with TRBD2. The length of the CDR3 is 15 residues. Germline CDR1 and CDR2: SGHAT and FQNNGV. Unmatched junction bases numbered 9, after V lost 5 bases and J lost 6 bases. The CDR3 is CASSLSGAAGNEQFF. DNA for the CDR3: TGTGCCAGCAGCCTTAGCGGGGCGGCCGGCAATGAGCAGTTCTTC.

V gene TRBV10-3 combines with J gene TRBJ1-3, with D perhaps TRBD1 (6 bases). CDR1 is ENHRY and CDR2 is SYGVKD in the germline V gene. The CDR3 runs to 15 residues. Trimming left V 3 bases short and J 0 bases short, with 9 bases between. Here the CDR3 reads CAISDRGLSGNTIYF. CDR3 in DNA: TGTGCCATCAGTGACAGGGGCCTCTCTGGAAACACCATATATTTT.

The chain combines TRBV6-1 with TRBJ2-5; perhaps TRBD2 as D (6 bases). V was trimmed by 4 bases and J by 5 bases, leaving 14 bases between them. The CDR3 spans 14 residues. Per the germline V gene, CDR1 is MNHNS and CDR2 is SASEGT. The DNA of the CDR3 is TGTGCCAGCAGTGTCCCGGACTATCGGGAGACCCAGTACTTC. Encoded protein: CASSVPDYRETQYF.

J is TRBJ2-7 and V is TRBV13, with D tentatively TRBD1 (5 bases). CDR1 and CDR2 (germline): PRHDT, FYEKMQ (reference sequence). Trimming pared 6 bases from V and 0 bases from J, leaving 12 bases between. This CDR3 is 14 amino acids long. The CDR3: CASSPTGDSYEQYF. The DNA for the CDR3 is TGTGCCAGCAGTCCCACAGGCGACTCCTACGAGCAGTACTTC.

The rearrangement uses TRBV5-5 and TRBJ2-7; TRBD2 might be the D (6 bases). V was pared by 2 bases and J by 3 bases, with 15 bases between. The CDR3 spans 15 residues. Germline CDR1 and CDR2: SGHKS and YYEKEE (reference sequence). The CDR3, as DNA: TGTGCCAGCAGCTTTTTCCCTAGCGTGGACTACGAGCAGTACTTC. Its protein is CASSFFPSVDYEQYF.

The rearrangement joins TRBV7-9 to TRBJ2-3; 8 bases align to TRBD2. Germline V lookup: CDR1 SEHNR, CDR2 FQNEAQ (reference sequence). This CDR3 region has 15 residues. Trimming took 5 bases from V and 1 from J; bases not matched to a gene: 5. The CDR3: CASSPQRGRTDTQYF. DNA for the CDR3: TGTGCCAGCAGCCCCCAGCGGGGGCGCACAGATACGCAGTATTTT.

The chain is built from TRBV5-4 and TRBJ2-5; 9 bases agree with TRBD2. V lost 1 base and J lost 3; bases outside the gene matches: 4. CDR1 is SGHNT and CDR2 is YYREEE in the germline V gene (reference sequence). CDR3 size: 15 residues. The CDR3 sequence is CASSLSSGTKETQYF. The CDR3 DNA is TGTGCCAGCAGCTTGTCTAGCGGGACAAAAGAGACCCAGTACTTC.

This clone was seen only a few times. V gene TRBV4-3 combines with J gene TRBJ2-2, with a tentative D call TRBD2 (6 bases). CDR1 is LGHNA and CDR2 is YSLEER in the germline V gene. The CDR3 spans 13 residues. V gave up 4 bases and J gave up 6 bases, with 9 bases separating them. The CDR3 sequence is CASSPDYPGELFF. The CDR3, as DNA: TGCGCCAGCAGCCCGGACTACCCCGGGGAGCTGTTTTTT.